These 7 T cell receptor beta chains share one sample of origin, sequenced in a study of T-cell memory formation after mild COVID-19. TCRdb independently ran MiXCR on the 5' RACE reads; one entry per CDR3 protein. The sample lists 250,000 to 350,000 distinct CDR3 sequences; around 15% were seen once. The sample comprised PBMCs or a T cell subset sorted from them (not recorded which). The receptor source for this set is a man between 18 and 35 years old who had mild COVID-19 (a few samples of this study predate the infection). Cell type and time point are not known.

J is TRBJ2-3 and V is TRBV20-1; possibly TRBD1 for D (6 bases). Germline V CDR1 and CDR2: DFQATT, SNEGSKA (reference sequence). The CDR3 is 13 residues long. Trimming took off 3 bases at V and 5 bases at J, with 12 bases between the two ends. The CDR3 DNA sequence: TGCAGTGCTAGTCCAGGGGCTGGAGATACGCAGTATTTT. Amino acid sequence: CSASPGAGDTQYF.

In this sample, this clonotype turned up a few times. V is TRBV6-2 or TRBV6-3 and J is TRBJ2-2, with D unclear. Germline V gives CDR1 MNHEY, CDR2 SVGEGT. This CDR3 spans 16 amino acids. The germline V and J ends were trimmed by 5 bases and 0 bases, with 13 bases remaining between them. CDR3 protein: CASSRILRPNTGELFF. CDR3 in DNA: TGTGCCAGCAGTCGAATCCTACGCCCGAACACCGGGGAGCTGTTTTTT.

This clonotype was observed many times. The rearrangement uses TRBV15 and TRBJ2-7; no firm D call. The CDR3 totals 13 residues. The V gene's germline CDR1 is LNHNV and CDR2 YYDKDF (reference sequence). Between the trimmed V and J ends, which lost 0 bases and 3 bases, there was a span of 6 bases. The chain's CDR3 is CATSRDRGYEQYF. The CDR3 region has the DNA TGTGCCACCAGCAGAGATCGCGGCTACGAGCAGTACTTC.

This clonotype was seen only a few times. The gene calls are TRBV4-3 and TRBJ1-4; D may be TRBD1 (5 bases). Germline V gives CDR1 LGHNA, CDR2 YSLEER. The length of the CDR3 is 15 residues. Trimming removed 0 bases from V and 15 bases from J, with 20 bases in between. The CDR3 coding sequence is TGCGCCAGCAGCCAAGATCTCGGTCAGGGACTGGTGTTGTTTTTT. This sequence encodes CASSQDLGQGLVLFF.

The V call is TRBV7-9, the J call TRBJ1-3; the D is unclear. V lost 5 bases, J lost 0 bases, and 11 bases lay in between. The CDR3 is 15 amino acids. CDR1 SEHNR and CDR2 FQNEAQ come from the germline V gene (reference sequence). Here the CDR3 DNA reads TGTGCCAGCAGCCCAGGAGTGTCCTCTGGAAACACCATATATTTT. Residues: CASSPGVSSGNTIYF.

The chain couples TRBV29-1 to TRBJ1-4, with 7 bases that match TRBD1. The germline V gene encodes CDR1 SQVTM and CDR2 ANQGSEA. V lost 5 bases, J lost 9 bases, and 12 bases stayed unmatched. The CDR3 length is 14 residues. The CDR3 nucleotides are TGCAGCGTTCCTGGTGGGGGACAGTCCCAAAAACTGTTTTTT. It encodes CSVPGGGQSQKLFF.

The chain uses TRBV21-1 and TRBJ1-1; TRBD1 is the table's D call, not checked against the DNA. TRBV21-1 is tagged as a pseudogene. The CDR3 has 17 residues. CDR3 loop: CASSKAPQGAFRDEAFF. CDR3 bases: TGTGCCAGCAGCAAAGCGCCGCAGGGGGCGTTTCGTGATGAAGCTTTCTTT.